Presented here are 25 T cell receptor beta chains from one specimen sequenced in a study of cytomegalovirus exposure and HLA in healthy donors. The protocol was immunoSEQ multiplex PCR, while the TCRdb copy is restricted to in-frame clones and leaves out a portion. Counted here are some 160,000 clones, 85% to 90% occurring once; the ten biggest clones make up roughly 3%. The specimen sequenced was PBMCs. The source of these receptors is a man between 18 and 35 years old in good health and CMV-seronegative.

CDR3 nucleotides: TGTGCCAGCAGCTCCCGGGACTTAAAAGAGACCCAGTACTTC. Translation gives CASSSRDLKETQYF. This chain joins TRBV5-5 and TRBJ2-5; maybe TRBD2 (6 bases). V was pared by 3 bases and J by 3 bases, with 12 bases between. The CDR3 is made up of 14 amino acids. CDR1 SGHKS and CDR2 YYEKEE come from the germline V gene (reference sequence).

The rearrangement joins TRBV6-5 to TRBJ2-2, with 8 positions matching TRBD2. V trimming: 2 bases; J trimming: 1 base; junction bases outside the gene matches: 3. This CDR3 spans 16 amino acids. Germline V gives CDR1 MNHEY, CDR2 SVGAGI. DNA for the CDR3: TGTGCCAGCAGTTACCTTACTAGCGGGAACACCGGGGAGCTGTTTTTT. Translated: CASSYLTSGNTGELFF.

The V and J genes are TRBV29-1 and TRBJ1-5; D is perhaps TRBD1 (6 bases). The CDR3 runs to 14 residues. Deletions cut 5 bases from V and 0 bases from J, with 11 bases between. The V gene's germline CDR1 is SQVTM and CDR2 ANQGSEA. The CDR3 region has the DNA TGCAGCGTTCGAGGACAGAATAGCAATCAGCCCCAGCATTTT. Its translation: CSVRGQNSNQPQHF. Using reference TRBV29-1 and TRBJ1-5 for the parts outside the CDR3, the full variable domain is SAVISQKPSRDICQRGTSLTIQCQVDSQVTMMFWYRQQPGQSLTLIATANQGSEATYESGFVIDKFPISRPNLTFSTLTVSNMSPEDSSIYLCSVRGQNSNQPQHFGDGTRLSIL.

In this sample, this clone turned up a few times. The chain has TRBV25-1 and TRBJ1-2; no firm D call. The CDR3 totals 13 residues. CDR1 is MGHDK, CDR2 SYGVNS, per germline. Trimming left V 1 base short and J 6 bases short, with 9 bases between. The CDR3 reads CASSELRHDGYTF. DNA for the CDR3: TGTGCCAGCAGTGAATTGAGACACGATGGCTACACCTTC.

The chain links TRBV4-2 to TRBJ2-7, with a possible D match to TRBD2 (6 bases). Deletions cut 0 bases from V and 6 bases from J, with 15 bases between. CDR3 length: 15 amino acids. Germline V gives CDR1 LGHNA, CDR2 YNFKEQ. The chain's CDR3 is CASSQDRLAGGEQYF. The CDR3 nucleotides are TGTGCCAGCAGCCAAGACCGGTTAGCCGGGGGCGAGCAGTACTTC.

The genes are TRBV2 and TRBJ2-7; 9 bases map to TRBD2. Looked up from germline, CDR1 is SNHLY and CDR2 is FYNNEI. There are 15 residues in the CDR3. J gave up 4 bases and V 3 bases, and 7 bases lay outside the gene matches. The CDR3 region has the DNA TGTGCCAGCAGTGACGGGCGGGGGGGCGGTTACGAGCAGTACGTC. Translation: CASSDGRGGGYEQYV.

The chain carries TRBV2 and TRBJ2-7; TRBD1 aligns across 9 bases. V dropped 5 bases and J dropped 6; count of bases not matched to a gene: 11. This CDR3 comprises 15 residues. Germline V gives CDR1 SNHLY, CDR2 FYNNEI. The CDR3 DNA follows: TGTGCCAGCAGTCATCCGGGGACAGGGTTGACCGAGCAGTACTTC. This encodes CASSHPGTGLTEQYF. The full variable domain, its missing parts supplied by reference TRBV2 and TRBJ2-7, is EPEVTQTPSHQVTQMGQEVILRCVPISNHLYFYWYRQILGQKVEFLVSFYNNEISEKSEIFDDQFSVERPDGSNFTLKIRSTKLEDSAMYFCASSHPGTGLTEQYFGPGTRLTVT.

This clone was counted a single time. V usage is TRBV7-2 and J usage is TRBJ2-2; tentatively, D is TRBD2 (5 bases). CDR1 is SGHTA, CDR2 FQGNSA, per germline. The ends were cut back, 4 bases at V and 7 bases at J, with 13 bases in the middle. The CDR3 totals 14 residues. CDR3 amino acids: CASSSVVGVGELFF. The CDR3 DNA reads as TGTGCCAGCAGCTCGGTTGTGGGAGTCGGGGAGCTGTTTTTT.

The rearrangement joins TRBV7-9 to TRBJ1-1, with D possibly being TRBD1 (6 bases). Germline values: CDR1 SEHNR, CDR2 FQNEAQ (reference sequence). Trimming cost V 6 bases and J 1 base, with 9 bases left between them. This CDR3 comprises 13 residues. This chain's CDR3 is CASSPRGNTEAFF. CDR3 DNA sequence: TGTGCCAGCAGTCCCAGGGGGAACACTGAAGCTTTCTTT.

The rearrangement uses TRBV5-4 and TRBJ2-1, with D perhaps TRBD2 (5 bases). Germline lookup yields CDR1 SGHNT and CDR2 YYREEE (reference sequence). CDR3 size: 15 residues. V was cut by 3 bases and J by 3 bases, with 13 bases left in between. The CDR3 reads CASSWPQGSYNEQFF. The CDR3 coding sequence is TGTGCCAGCAGCTGGCCTCAAGGGAGCTACAATGAGCAGTTCTTC.

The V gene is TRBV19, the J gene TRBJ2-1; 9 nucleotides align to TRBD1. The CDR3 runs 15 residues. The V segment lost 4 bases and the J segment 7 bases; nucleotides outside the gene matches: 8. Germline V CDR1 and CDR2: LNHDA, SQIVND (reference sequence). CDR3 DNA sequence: TGTGCCAGTAGTAATGGGGACAGGGCATTTAATGAGCAGTTCTTC. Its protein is CASSNGDRAFNEQFF.

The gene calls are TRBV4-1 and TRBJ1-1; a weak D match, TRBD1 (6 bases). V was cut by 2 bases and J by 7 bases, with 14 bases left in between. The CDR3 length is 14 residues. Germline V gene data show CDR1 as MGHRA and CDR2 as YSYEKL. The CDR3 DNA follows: TGCGCCAGCAGCCAACCGGACAGCCGGAATGAAGCTTTCTTT. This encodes CASSQPDSRNEAFF.

In nucleotides, the CDR3 is TGTGCCATCAGGTCCGCGGGAGGGCCTTCCGGTTACGAGCAGTACTTC. Translated: CAIRSAGGPSGYEQYF. The chain couples TRBV10-3 to TRBJ2-7; 9 nucleotides agree with TRBD2. With V trimmed by 6 bases and J by 4 bases, 13 bases remained unmatched. CDR3 size: 16 residues. Germline CDR1 is ENHRY and CDR2 is SYGVKD.

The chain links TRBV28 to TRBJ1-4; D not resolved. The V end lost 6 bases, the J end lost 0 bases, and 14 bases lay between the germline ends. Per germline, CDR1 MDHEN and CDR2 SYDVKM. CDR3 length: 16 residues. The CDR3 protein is CASSSTTAATNEKLFF. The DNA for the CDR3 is TGTGCCAGCAGCTCAACAACAGCCGCAACTAATGAAAAACTGTTTTTT. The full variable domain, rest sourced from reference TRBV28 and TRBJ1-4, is DVKVTQSSRYLVKRTGEKVFLECVQDMDHENMFWYRQDPGLGLRLIYFSYDVKMKEKGDIPEGYSVSREKKERFSLILESASTNQTSMYLCASSSTTAATNEKLFFGSGTQLSVL.

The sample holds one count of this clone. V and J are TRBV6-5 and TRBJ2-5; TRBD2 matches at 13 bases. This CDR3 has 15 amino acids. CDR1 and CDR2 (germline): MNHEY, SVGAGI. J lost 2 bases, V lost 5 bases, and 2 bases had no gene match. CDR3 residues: CASSLTSGRQETQYF. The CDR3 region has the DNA TGTGCCAGCAGTCTGACTAGCGGGAGGCAAGAGACCCAGTACTTC.

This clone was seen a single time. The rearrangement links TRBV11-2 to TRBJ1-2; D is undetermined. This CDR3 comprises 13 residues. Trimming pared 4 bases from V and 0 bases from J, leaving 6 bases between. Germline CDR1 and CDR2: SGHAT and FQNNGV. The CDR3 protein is CASSSLTNYGYTF. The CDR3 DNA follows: TGTGCCAGCAGCTCTCTAACTAACTATGGCTACACCTTC.

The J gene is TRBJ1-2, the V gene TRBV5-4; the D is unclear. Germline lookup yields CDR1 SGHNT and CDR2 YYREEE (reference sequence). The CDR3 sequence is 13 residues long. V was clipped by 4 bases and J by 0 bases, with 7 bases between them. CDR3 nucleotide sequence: TGTGCCAGCAGCGCCGCAGCTAACTATGGCTACACCTTC. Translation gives CASSAAANYGYTF.

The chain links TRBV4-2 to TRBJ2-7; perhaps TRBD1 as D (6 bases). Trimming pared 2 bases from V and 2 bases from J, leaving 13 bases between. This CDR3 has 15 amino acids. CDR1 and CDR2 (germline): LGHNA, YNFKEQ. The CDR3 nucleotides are TGTGCCAGCAGCCAAAGAGAGGGGGAACCCTACGAGCAGTACTTC. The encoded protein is CASSQREGEPYEQYF.

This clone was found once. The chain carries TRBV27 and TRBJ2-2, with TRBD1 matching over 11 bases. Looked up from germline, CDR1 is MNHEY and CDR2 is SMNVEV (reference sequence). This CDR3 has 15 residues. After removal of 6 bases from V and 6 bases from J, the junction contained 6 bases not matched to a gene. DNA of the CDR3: TGTGCCAGCAGCTTACGGACAGGGGGCGCCGGGGAGCTGTTTTTT. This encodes CASSLRTGGAGELFF.

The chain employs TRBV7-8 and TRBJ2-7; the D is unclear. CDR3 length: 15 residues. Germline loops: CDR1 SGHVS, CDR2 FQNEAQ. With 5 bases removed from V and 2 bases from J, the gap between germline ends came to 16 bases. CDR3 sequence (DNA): TGTGCCAGCAGCCCATCCCGGGTCAATACCTACGAGCAGTACGTC. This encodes CASSPSRVNTYEQYV.

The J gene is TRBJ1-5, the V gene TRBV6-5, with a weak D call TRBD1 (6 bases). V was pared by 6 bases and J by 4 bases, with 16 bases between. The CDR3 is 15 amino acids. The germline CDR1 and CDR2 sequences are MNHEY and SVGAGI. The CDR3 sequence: CASSQQGSVNQPQHF. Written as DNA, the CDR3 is TGTGCCAGCAGCCAGCAGGGGTCCGTAAATCAGCCCCAGCATTTT.

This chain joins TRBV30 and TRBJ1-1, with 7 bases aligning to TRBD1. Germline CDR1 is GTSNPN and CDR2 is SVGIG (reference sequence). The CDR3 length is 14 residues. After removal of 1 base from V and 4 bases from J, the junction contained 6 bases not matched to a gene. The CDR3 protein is CAWSGGQRATEAFF. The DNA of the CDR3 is TGTGCCTGGAGTGGGGGACAGCGGGCCACTGAAGCTTTCTTT.

DNA for the CDR3: TGCGCCAGCAGCCATTCCGGACAGGGGGGTTATGGCTACACCTTC. Protein product: CASSHSGQGGYGYTF. The chain is built from TRBV4-1 and TRBJ1-2, with 10 bases that match TRBD1. The junction had 6 bases not matched to a gene; V was cut back by 3 bases and J by 5 bases. The CDR3 loop spans 15 amino acids. In germline, CDR1 is MGHRA, CDR2 YSYEKL.

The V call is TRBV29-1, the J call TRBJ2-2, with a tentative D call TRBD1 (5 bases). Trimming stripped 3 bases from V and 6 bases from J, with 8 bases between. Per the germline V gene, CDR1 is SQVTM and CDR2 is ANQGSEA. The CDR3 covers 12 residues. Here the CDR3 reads CSVEKGSGELFF. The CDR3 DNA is TGCAGCGTTGAGAAGGGGTCCGGGGAGCTGTTTTTT.

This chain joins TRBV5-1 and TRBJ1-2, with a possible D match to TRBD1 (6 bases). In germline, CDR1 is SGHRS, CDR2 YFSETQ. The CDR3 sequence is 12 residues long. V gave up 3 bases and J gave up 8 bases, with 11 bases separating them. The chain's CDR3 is CASSSDRLGYTF. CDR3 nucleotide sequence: TGCGCCAGCAGCTCGGACAGACTAGGCTACACCTTC.